Reported below is one T cell receptor (beta chain). This clonotype was counted once. The antigen it binds to is not known. There are no base qualities to consult, and no much larger clone falls within one base. A lone read is weak support. This sample was included in a study of CD8 T cells in Susac syndrome (dated by TCRdb to between 2018 and 2020). Concerning the study at large: Repertoire sequencing was used to test whether CD8+ T cell activation and differentiation in Susac syndrome was antigen driven. Clonality of the CD8+ T cell repertoire was compared between roughly twelve healthy donors, roughly 14 Susac syndrome patients and 15 or so multiple sclerosis patients. Overall results and qualifications from the work: The number of individuals in the TCR sequencing and HLA analysis was acknowledged as relatively small.

Peripheral blood CD8+ and CD4+ T cells from healthy donors, Susac syndrome patients and multiple sclerosis patients were profiled using high-throughput TCR beta sequencing. The multiple sclerosis controls were treatment-naive patients who had stable or active relapsing-remitting disease and met the revised McDonald criteria. Bulk CD8+ and CD4+ T cells were purified by magnetic negative isolation, whereas CD8+ TEMRA cells were enriched by FACS. Blood was collected in EDTA tubes and processed within 24 hours, with PBMCs isolated through density gradient centrifugation. PBMCs intended for TCR sequencing were cryopreserved in liquid nitrogen and thawed later in a water bath at 37 degrees C. Purity of sorted or isolated CD4+, CD8+ and CD8+ TEMRA cells was at least 90%. RNA was extracted using the RNeasy kit, and about 0.5 to 1 ug of the RNA was reverse transcribed with random hexamers. The immunoSEQ multiplex PCR assay, covering 54 Vbeta and 13 Jbeta segments, was used to amplify TCR beta CDR3 regions. PCR amplification bias was corrected by using a synthetic template baseline for primer optimization and computational correction. Under the source paper's analysis protocol: Reads were annotated to V, D and J genes according to IMGT and were analyzed with immunoSEQ Analyzer, with only productive sequences retained. Clonality was calculated as one minus the Shannon entropy normalized by log2 of the number of productive unique sequences. For each patient and control, public and private clones were evaluated within the 100 most prevalent clones. Clones were defined as Susac-specific if absent from the healthy and MS cohorts, from roughly 1,100 published viral clones and from other ImmuneACCESS disease sequences. Using fastp trimming at Q25 and MiXCR clonotype assembly, TCRdb reanalyzed the public sequencing data and kept in-frame beta chains. CDR3 protein sequences are deduplicated, and each keeps its most common genes and DNA. The V and J calls, along with clone size, are taken from TCRdb and not from the paper's own processing. The sample table holds approximately 200,000 distinct CDR3 sequences, of which 90% to 95% were seen once. The biggest ten clones account for roughly 0.13% of the sample.

CDR1 and CDR2, per the germline V gene, are MGHRA and YSYEKL. The CDR3 runs 15 amino acids, cysteine and phenylalanine included. The CDR3 DNA has 45 bases and is translated from base 1. The V end loses 4 bases and the J end loses 8 bases, and a stretch of 18 bases separates them. The receptor was isolated from a human donor with multiple sclerosis. The sequenced material came from CD8+ T cells from PBMCs. The V gene is TRBV4-1 and the J gene is TRBJ2-1; the D gene is perhaps TRBD2, on 5 matching bases. The sequenced DNA is TGCGCCAGCAGCCCTCAAGCGGCCGATGTGGATGAGCAGTTCTTC. Translated, it reads CASSPQAADVDEQFF.